Listed here are 8 T cell receptor beta chains from one sample, sequenced in a study of memory CD4+ T cells and cytomegalovirus serostatus. Produced via immunoSEQ multiplex PCR; TCRdb's table is partial and in-frame only. The table includes approximately 40,000 clones, around 78% detected once. The sort gate was single viable CD3+CD4+CD8-CD45RO+ cells for memory CD4+ T cells. The sequenced sample was memory CD4+ T cells from blood. The source is an adult in good health and CMV-seronegative.

V usage is TRBV7-2 and J usage is TRBJ1-2, with D unclear. The CDR3 contains 13 residues. Germline lookup yields CDR1 SGHTA and CDR2 FQGNSA. Trimming cost V 3 bases and J 3 bases, with 8 bases left between them. The CDR3, as DNA: TGTGCCAGCAGCTTTCGGACGGACTATGGCTACACCTTC. It yields the protein CASSFRTDYGYTF.

The rearrangement joins TRBV5-4 to TRBJ2-6; 7 bases align to TRBD1. After removal of 4 bases from V and 0 bases from J, the junction contained 10 bases not matched to a gene. The CDR3 runs 18 residues. Germline-derived CDR1 and CDR2 are SGHNT and YYREEE (reference sequence). The CDR3 loop reads CASSPRTGASSGANVLTF. Here the CDR3 DNA reads TGTGCCAGCAGCCCCCGGACAGGCGCCTCCTCTGGGGCCAACGTCCTGACTTTC.

The CDR3 bases are TGTGCCAGCAGTCACCCCCTAGGGACCCAGTACTTC. Residues: CASSHPLGTQYF. V usage is TRBV7-9 and J usage is TRBJ2-5; no firm D call. The V gene lost 6 bases and the J gene lost 7 bases, with 12 bases spanning the gap. The CDR3 covers 12 residues. Germline V gene lookup returns CDR1 SEHNR and CDR2 FQNEAQ (reference sequence).

V gene TRBV6-5 combines with J gene TRBJ1-2; D is perhaps TRBD1 (5 bases). Germline V gene data show CDR1 as MNHEY and CDR2 as SVGAGI. The V gene lost 0 bases and the J gene lost 7 bases, with 12 bases spanning the gap. The CDR3 is 14 residues long. CDR3 region: CASSYSSKGAGYTF. The CDR3 DNA is TGTGCCAGCAGTTACTCGTCTAAAGGGGCTGGCTACACCTTC.

This clone was counted once. This chain links TRBV30 with TRBJ1-6; 11 bases align to TRBD1. Trimming at V came to 8 bases and at J to 7 bases, leaving 7 bases not matched to a gene. The CDR3 sequence is 14 residues long. CDR1 GTSNPN and CDR2 SVGIG come from the germline V gene (reference sequence). The CDR3: CAIGQGAENSPLHF. CDR3 sequence (DNA): TGTGCCATCGGACAGGGGGCTGAGAATTCACCCCTCCACTTT.

V gene TRBV2 combines with J gene TRBJ2-5; TRBD2 matches 10 bases. CDR3 length: 14 residues. The V gene end was trimmed by 3 bases and the J gene end by 4 bases; junction bases not matched to a gene: 2. Per the germline V gene, CDR1 is SNHLY and CDR2 is FYNNEI. The CDR3 coding sequence is TGTGCCAGCAGTGACCGGACTAGCGGAGAGACCCAGTACTTC. Translation: CASSDRTSGETQYF.

The chain joins TRBV6-1 to TRBJ2-1, with no clear D. Trimming shortened V by 3 bases and J by 3 bases, and 9 bases separated the two germline ends. The CDR3 is 14 residues long. CDR1 and CDR2 (germline): MNHNS, SASEGT. CDR3 DNA: TGTGCCAGCAGTGAGATCCCCCACTACAATGAGCAGTTCTTC. It is translated as CASSEIPHYNEQFF.

The rearrangement uses TRBV9 and TRBJ2-1, with 11 nucleotides matching TRBD1. The CDR3 length is 16 residues. V lost 4 bases, J lost 3 bases, and 6 bases stayed unmatched. Germline V gene data show CDR1 as SGDLS and CDR2 as YYNGEE. CDR3 nucleotides: TGTGCCAGCAGCCTAGGGACAGGGGGGTTCTACAATGAGCAGTTCTTC. Its translation: CASSLGTGGFYNEQFF. Using reference TRBV9 and TRBJ2-1 for the parts outside the CDR3, the full variable domain is DSGVTQTPKHLITATGQRVTLRCSPRSGDLSVYWYQQSLDQGLQFLIQYYNGEERAKGNILERFSAQQFPDLHSELNLSSLELGDSALYFCASSLGTGGFYNEQFFGPGTRLTVL.